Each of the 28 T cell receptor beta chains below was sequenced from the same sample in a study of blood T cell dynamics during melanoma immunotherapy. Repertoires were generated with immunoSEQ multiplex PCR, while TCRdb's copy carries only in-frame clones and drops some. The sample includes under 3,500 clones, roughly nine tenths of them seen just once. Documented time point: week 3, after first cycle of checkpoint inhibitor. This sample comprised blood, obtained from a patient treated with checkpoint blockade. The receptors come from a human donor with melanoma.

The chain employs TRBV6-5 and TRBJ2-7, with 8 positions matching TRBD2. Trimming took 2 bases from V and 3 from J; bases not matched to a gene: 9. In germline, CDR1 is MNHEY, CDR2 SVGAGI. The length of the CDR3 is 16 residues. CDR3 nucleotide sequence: TGTGCCAGCAGTTACGGTCTGATGGGGACTAGCTACGAGCAGTACTTC. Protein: CASSYGLMGTSYEQYF.

CDR3 DNA sequence: TGTGCCAGCAGTGCCCTAGGGGAAAATGAAAAACTGTTTTTT. It translates to CASSALGENEKLFF. This chain uses TRBV27 with TRBJ1-4; a weak D match, TRBD1 (5 bases). Germline assignment: CDR1 MNHEY and CDR2 SMNVEV (reference sequence). This CDR3 comprises 14 residues. Trimming removed 5 bases at V and 5 bases at J, with 12 bases between.

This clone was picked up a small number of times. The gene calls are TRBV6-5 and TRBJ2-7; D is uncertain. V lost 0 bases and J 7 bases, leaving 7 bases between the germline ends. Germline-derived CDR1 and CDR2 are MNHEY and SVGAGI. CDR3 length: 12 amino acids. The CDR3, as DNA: TGTGCCAGCAGTTACTCGGGAAGGGAGCAGTACTTC. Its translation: CASSYSGREQYF.

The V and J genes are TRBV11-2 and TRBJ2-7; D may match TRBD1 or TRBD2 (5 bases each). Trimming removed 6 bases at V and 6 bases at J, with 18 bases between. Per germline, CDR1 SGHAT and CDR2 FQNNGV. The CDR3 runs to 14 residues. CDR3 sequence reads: CASRRGVLSSEQYF. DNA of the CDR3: TGTGCCAGCAGGAGGGGAGTTTTATCATCCGAGCAGTACTTC.

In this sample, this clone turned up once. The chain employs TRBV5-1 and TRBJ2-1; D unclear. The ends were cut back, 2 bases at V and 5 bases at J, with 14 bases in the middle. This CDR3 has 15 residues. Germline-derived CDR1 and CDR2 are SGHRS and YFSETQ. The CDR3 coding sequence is TGCGCCAGCAGCTTTGCCAACCCCACAAACAATGAGCAGTTCTTC. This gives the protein CASSFANPTNNEQFF.

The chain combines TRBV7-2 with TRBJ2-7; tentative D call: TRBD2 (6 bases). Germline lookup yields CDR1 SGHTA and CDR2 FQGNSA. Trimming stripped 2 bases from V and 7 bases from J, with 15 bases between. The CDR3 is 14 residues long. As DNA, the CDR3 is TGTGCCAGCAGCTTAACCGGCGGGGTCGGGGAGCAGTACTTC. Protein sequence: CASSLTGGVGEQYF.

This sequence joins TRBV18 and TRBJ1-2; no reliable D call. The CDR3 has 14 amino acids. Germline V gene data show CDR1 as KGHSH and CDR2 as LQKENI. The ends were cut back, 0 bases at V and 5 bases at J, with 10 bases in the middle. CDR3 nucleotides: TGTGCCAGCTCACCACCAGGGATACGGTATGGCTACACCTTC. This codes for CASSPPGIRYGYTF.

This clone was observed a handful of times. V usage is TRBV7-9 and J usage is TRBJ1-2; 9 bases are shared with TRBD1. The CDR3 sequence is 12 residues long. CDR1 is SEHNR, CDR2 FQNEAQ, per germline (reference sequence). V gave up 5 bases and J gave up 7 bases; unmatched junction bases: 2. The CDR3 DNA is TGTGCCAGCAGCCCGGACAGGGGTGGCTACACCTTC. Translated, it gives CASSPDRGGYTF.

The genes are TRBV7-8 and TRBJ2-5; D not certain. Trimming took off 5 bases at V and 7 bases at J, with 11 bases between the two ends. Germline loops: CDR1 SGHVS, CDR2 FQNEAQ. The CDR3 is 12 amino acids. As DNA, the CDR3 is TGTGCCAGCAGCCTCCATTTTCGGACCCAGTACTTC. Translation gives CASSLHFRTQYF.

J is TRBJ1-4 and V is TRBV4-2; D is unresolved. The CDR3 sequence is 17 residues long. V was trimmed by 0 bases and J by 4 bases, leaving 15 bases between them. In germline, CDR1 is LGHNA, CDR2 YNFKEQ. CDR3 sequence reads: CASSQEVRAAVNEKLFF. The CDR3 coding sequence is TGTGCCAGCAGCCAAGAGGTCCGGGCAGCGGTTAATGAAAAACTGTTTTTT.

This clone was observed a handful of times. CDR3 bases: TGTGCCAGCAGCTACAATAGTCAGCCCCAGCATTTT. This translates into CASSYNSQPQHF. This chain uses TRBV7-9 with TRBJ1-5; D unresolved. The CDR3 runs 12 residues. CDR1 SEHNR and CDR2 FQNEAQ come from the germline V gene (reference sequence). Deletions cut 4 bases from V and 6 bases from J, with 7 bases between. Full variable domain (rest looked up from reference TRBV7-9 and TRBJ1-5): DTGVSQNPRHKITKRGQNVTFRCDPISEHNRLYWYRQTLGQGPEFLTYFQNEAQLEKSRLLSDRFSAERPKGSFSTLEIQRTEQGDSAMYLCASSYNSQPQHFGDGTRLSIL.

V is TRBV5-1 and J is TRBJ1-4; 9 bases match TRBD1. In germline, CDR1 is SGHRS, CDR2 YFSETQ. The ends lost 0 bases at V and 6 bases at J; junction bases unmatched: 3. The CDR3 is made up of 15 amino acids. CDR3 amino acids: CASSLEGQGHEKLFF. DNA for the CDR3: TGCGCCAGCAGCTTGGAGGGACAGGGTCATGAAAAACTGTTTTTT.

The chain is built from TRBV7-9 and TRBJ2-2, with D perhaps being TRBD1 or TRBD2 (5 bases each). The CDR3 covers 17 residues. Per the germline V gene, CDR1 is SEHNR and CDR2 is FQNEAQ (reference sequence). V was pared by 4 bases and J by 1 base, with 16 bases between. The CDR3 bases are TGTGCCAGCAGCTACCGTTTCGGGACGAGGAACACCGGGGAGCTGTTTTTT. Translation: CASSYRFGTRNTGELFF.

CDR3 nucleotides: TGTGCCAGCAGTTACTACGGGACGGGATACGAGCAGTACTTC. Encoded protein: CASSYYGTGYEQYF. This rearrangement joins TRBV6-5 to TRBJ2-7; D may correspond to TRBD1 or TRBD2 (5 bases each). CDR3 length: 14 amino acids. Germline V gene lookup returns CDR1 MNHEY and CDR2 SVGAGI. V lost 1 base and J 4 bases, leaving 11 bases between the germline ends.

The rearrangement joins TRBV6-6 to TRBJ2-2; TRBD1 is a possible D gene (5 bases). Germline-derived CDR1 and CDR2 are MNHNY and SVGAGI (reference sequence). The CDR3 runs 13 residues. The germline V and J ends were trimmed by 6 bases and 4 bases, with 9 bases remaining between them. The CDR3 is CASSQQATGELFF. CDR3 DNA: TGTGCCAGCAGCCAACAGGCCACCGGGGAGCTGTTTTTT.

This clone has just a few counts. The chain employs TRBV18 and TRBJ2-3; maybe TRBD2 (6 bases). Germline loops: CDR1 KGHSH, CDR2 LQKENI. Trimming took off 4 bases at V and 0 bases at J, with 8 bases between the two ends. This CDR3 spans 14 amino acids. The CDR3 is CASSQSGSTDTQYF. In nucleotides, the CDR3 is TGTGCCAGCTCACAAAGCGGGAGCACAGATACGCAGTATTTT. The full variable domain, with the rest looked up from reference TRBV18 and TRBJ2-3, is NAGVMQNPRHLVRRRGQEARLRCSPMKGHSHVYWYRQLPEEGLKFMVYLQKENIIDESGMPKERFSAEFPKEGPSILRIQQVVRGDSAAYFCASSQSGSTDTQYFGPGTRLTVL.

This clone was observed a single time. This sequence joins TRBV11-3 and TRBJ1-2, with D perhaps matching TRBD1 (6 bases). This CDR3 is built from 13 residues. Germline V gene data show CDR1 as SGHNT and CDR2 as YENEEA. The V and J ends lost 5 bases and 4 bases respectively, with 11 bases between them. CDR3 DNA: TGTGCCAGCAGCCCCCAACAGGGCTATGGCTACACCTTC. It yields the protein CASSPQQGYGYTF.

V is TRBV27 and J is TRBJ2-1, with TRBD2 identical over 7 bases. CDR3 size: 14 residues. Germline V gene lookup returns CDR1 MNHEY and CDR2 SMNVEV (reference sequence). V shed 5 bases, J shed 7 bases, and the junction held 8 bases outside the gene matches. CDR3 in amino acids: CASSHIAGGNEQFF. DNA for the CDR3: TGTGCCAGCAGTCACATAGCGGGTGGGAATGAGCAGTTCTTC.

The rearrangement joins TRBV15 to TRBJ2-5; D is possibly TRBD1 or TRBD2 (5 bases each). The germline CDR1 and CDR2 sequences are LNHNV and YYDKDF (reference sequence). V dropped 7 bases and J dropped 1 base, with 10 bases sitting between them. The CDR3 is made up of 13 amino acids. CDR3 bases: TGTGCCACCAAAGGGACCAGCCAAGAGACCCAGTACTTC. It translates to CATKGTSQETQYF.

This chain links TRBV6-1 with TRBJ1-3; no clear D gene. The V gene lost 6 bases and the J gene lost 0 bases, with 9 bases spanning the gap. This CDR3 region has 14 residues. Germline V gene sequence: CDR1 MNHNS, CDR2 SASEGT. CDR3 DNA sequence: TGTGCCAGCAGCCGGGATAACTCTGGAAACACCATATATTTT. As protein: CASSRDNSGNTIYF.

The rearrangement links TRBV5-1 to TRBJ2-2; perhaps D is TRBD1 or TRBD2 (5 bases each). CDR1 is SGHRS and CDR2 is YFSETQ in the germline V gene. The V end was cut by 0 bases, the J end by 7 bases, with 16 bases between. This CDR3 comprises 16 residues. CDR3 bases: TGCGCCAGCAGCTTGGTACAGGCAAGCGGAAGCGGGGAGCTGTTTTTT. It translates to CASSLVQASGSGELFF.

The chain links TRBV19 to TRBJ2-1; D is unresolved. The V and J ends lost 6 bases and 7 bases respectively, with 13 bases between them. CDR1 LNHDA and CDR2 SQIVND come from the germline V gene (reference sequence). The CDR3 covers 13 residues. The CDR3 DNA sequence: TGTGCCAGTAGCCCCGGGTTCAGGAATGAGCAGTTCTTC. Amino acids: CASSPGFRNEQFF.

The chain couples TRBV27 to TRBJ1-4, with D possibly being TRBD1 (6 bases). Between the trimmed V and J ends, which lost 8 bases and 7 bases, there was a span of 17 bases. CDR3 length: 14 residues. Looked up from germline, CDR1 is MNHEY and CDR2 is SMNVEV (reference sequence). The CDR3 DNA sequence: TGTGCCAGCCACCGATCGGGACATGGTGAAAAACTGTTTTTT. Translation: CASHRSGHGEKLFF.

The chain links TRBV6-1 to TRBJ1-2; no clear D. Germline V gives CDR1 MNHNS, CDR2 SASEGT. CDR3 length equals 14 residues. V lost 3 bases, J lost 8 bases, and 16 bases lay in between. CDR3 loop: CASSETLISGGYTF. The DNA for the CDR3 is TGTGCCAGCAGTGAGACCCTGATCTCGGGAGGCTACACCTTC.

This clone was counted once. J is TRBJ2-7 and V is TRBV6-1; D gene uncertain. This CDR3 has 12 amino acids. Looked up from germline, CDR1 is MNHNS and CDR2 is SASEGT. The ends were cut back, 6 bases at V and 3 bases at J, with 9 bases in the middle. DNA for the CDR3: TGTGCCAGCAGCAATGGGGTCTACGAGCAGTACTTC. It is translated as CASSNGVYEQYF.

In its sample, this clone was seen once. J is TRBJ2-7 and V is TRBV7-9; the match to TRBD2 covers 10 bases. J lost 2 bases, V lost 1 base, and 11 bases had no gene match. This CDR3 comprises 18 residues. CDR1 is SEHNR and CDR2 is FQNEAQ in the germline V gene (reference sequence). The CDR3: CASSLVPSGSFSAYEQYF. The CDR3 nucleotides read TGTGCCAGCAGCTTAGTTCCTAGCGGGAGTTTTTCCGCCTACGAGCAGTACTTC.

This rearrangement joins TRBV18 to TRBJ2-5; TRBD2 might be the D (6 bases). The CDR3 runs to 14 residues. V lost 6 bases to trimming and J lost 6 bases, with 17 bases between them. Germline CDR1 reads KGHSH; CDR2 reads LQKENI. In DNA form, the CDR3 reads TGTGCCAGCTCCCCGGCCGGGGGTAGTCAGACCCAGTACTTC. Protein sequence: CASSPAGGSQTQYF.

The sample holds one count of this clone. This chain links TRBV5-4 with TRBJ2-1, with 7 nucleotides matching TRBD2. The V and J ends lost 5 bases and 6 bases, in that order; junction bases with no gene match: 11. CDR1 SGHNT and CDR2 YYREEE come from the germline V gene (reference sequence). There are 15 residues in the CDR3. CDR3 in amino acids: CASSTRTSLGNEQFF. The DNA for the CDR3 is TGTGCCAGCAGTACGAGGACTAGTTTGGGCAATGAGCAGTTCTTC.